This T cell receptor (beta chain) appears in the sequencing data of a study of PD-1 blockade in classical Hodgkin lymphoma. Sequencing was performed with immunoSEQ multiplex PCR; in TCRdb, only in-frame clones are kept and a portion is missing. The sample gives some 21,000 clones, just under 80% of which show up once; roughly a sixth is in the top ten. Concerning this clone itself: No antigen is known for it.

Autologous stem cell transplantation was followed by relapse in every patient, and brentuximab vedotin exposure varied. Findings and limits, study-wide: Patients excluded were those beginning nivolumab under 1 year after ASCT. Lower baseline TCR diversity marked trial partial responders and progressors. Differences between repertoires have undefined causes, possibly disease activity or prior therapy. A significant rise in TCR diversity by C4D1 was seen for CD4+ but not CD8+ cells.

The clonotype was recovered from a human donor with classical Hodgkin lymphoma. This specimen consisted of peripheral blood mononuclear cells (PBMCs), obtained before the second cycle of nivolumab.

The CDR3: CASSLGNTGELFF. The CDR3 region has the DNA TGTGCCAGCAGCTTAGGGAACACCGGGGAGCTGTTTTTT. The rearrangement links TRBV7-2 to TRBJ2-2; no definite D call. The germline gives CDR1 SGHTA, CDR2 FQGNSA. The ends were cut back, 1 base at V and 1 base at J, with 1 base in the middle. This CDR3 comprises 13 residues.